The T cell receptor beta chain described here comes from a study of blood T cell repertoires in COVID-19. Trimming took 4 bases from V and 5 from J; bases not matched to a gene: 3. This CDR3 has 14 amino acids. The germline CDR1 and CDR2 sequences are SNHLY and FYNNEI. This table comes from immunoSEQ multiplex PCR, and its TCRdb copy is limited to in-frame clones, with some not included. The repertoire holds about 24,000 clones, with around 86% as singletons. The chain has TRBV2 and TRBJ1-4, with 8 positions matching TRBD1. Material: peripheral blood. This receptor was identified in a man over 45 with active COVID-19. In DNA, the CDR3 is TGTGCCAGCAGTGCAAGGACAGGGAATGAAAAACTGTTTTTT. This translates into CASSARTGNEKLFF.